The 14 T cell receptor beta chains listed next were all sequenced from one sample in a study of CD8+ T cells in alopecia areata. Stated treatment: oral pan-JAK inhibitor, 5-10 mg twice daily. In each case, RNA was isolated and then reverse transcribed into cDNA as the sequencing template. Here immunoSEQ multiplex PCR was the method, and the copy in TCRdb shows in-frame clones only, minus some. In the table there are over 95,000 clones, around 55% of which are singletons. The sequenced sample was CD8+ T cells sorted from blood, obtained at week 4, from a patient treated with tofacitinib. These receptor sequences come from a human donor with alopecia areata.

A few counts support this clone. This sequence joins TRBV27 and TRBJ2-7, with D possibly being TRBD1 (5 bases). CDR1 and CDR2 from the germline V gene are MNHEY and SMNVEV (reference sequence). Between the trimmed V and J ends, which lost 0 bases and 2 bases, there was a span of 5 bases. This CDR3 spans 13 amino acids. The CDR3 nucleotides read TGTGCCAGCAGTTTATCCAGGGCCTACGAGCAGTACTTC. Translated: CASSLSRAYEQYF.

V usage is TRBV27 and J usage is TRBJ1-2, with D maybe TRBD1 (5 bases). Germline CDR1 reads MNHEY; CDR2 reads SMNVEV (reference sequence). The germline V and J ends were trimmed by 7 bases and 6 bases, with 15 bases remaining between them. The CDR3 is 13 residues long. The CDR3 reads CASKIGRQNGYTF. The CDR3 nucleotides are TGTGCCAGCAAAATAGGGCGACAGAATGGCTACACCTTC.

This chain links TRBV11-2 with TRBJ1-6, with no clear D. The V end was cut by 1 base, the J end by 7 bases, with 14 bases between. Per the germline V gene, CDR1 is SGHAT and CDR2 is FQNNGV. The CDR3 contains 16 residues. The CDR3 sequence is CASSLAPADLNSPLHF. The DNA of the CDR3 is TGTGCCAGCAGCTTAGCCCCAGCGGACCTAAATTCACCCCTCCACTTT.

Regarding this clone: Mismatch with germline at one junction end may stem from a read error. CDR3 sequence reads: CASSSAGNLYEQYF. The CDR3 bases are TGTGCCAGCAGTTCGGCCGGGAACCTCTACGAGCAGTACTTC. This chain joins TRBV10-3 and TRBJ2-7; tentative D call: TRBD2 (5 bases). Germline V gives CDR1 ENHRY, CDR2 SYGVKD. CDR3 length: 14 amino acids.

This clone has a handful of counts. This chain uses TRBV7-9 with TRBJ2-3; D not certain. Germline lookup yields CDR1 SEHNR and CDR2 FQNEAQ (reference sequence). The V and J ends lost 1 base and 9 bases respectively, with 5 bases between them. This CDR3 is 11 amino acids long. This CDR3 is CASSLVRTQYF. The CDR3 DNA sequence: TGTGCCAGCAGCTTAGTGCGAACGCAGTATTTT.

The V and J genes are TRBV29-1 and TRBJ2-7; a weak D match, TRBD1 (5 bases). The V gene's germline CDR1 is SQVTM and CDR2 ANQGSEA. V shed 2 bases and J shed 6 bases, with 11 bases lying between them. This CDR3 spans 12 amino acids. CDR3: CSVEMGHREQYF. CDR3 DNA sequence: TGCAGCGTTGAAATGGGGCATCGCGAGCAGTACTTC.

This clone was seen a few times. The rearrangement joins TRBV4-3 to TRBJ1-1; D ambiguous. The V gene's germline CDR1 is LGHNA and CDR2 YSLEER. The V end was cut by 4 bases, the J end by 0 bases, with 9 bases between. The CDR3 loop spans 14 amino acids. CDR3 loop: CASSLSTLNTEAFF. CDR3 coding DNA: TGCGCCAGCAGCCTGTCGACATTGAACACTGAAGCTTTCTTT.

This clone appeared many times. The chain is built from TRBV11-2 and TRBJ2-3; 8 bases are shared with TRBD1. V lost 1 base, J lost 5 bases, and 5 bases stayed unmatched. The CDR3 sequence is 15 residues long. The germline V gene has CDR1 SGHAT and CDR2 FQNNGV. The DNA for the CDR3 is TGTGCCAGCAGCTTAGCGGGACAGGAGGGAGATACGCAGTATTTT. It yields the protein CASSLAGQEGDTQYF.

The rearrangement uses TRBV5-1 and TRBJ2-7, with 9 bases identical to TRBD1. V shed 5 bases and J 0 bases; nucleotides not matched to a gene: 9. Germline V lookup: CDR1 SGHRS, CDR2 YFSETQ. The CDR3 contains 16 residues. CDR3 bases: TGCGCCAGCAGAATAAATGACAGGGGGAGCTCCTACGAGCAGTACTTC. This codes for CASRINDRGSSYEQYF. Filled out from reference TRBV5-1 and TRBJ2-7, the complete variable domain reads KAGVTQTPRYLIKTRGQQVTLSCSPISGHRSVSWYQQTPGQGLQFLFEYFSETQRNKGNFPGRFSGRQFSNSRSEMNVSTLELGDSALYLCASRINDRGSSYEQYFGPGTRLTVT.

This clone was counted a few times. V is TRBV5-1 and J is TRBJ2-6; D uncertain. Trimming stripped 1 base from V and 0 bases from J, with 8 bases between. This CDR3 is 16 amino acids long. CDR1 is SGHRS and CDR2 is YFSETQ in the germline V gene. The CDR3 protein is CASSLPVASGANVLTF. DNA of the CDR3: TGCGCCAGCAGCTTGCCTGTCGCCTCTGGGGCCAACGTCCTGACTTTC.

V is TRBV27 and J is TRBJ1-1, with D perhaps matching TRBD1 (6 bases). The CDR3 loop spans 16 amino acids. Germline V gene data show CDR1 as MNHEY and CDR2 as SMNVEV (reference sequence). V was trimmed by 7 bases and J by 1 base, leaving 19 bases between them. CDR3 sequence: CASKITGTWSNTEAFF. The CDR3 DNA is TGTGCCAGCAAAATAACCGGGACATGGTCGAACACTGAAGCTTTCTTT.

J is TRBJ1-1 and V is TRBV29-1; D gene unclear. Germline V gene data show CDR1 as SQVTM and CDR2 as ANQGSEA. The V end was cut by 3 bases, the J end by 4 bases, with 9 bases between. The CDR3 contains 12 residues. The DNA for the CDR3 is TGCAGCGTTGATAAGGGAGGCACTGAAGCTTTCTTT. This gives the protein CSVDKGGTEAFF.

This chain links TRBV29-1 with TRBJ2-3, with D perhaps TRBD2 (6 bases). The CDR3 covers 13 residues. V lost 4 bases, J lost 2 bases, and 10 bases lay in between. Germline CDR1 is SQVTM and CDR2 is ANQGSEA. CDR3 protein: CSVGRLDTDTQYF. CDR3 in DNA: TGCAGCGTTGGGCGACTAGACACAGATACGCAGTATTTT.

The rearrangement uses TRBV25-1 and TRBJ1-5; D perhaps matches TRBD1 (5 bases). Trimming removed 4 bases from V and 6 bases from J, with 10 bases in between. This CDR3 is 13 amino acids long. Germline assignment: CDR1 MGHDK and CDR2 SYGVNS. For the CDR3, the DNA is TGTGCCAGCAGTGTTGGAGGGGCTCAGCCCCAGCATTTT. Its protein is CASSVGGAQPQHF.